This T cell receptor (beta chain) comes out of a study of blood T cell repertoires in COVID-19. About the research overall: From the United States, Italy and Spain came samples of acute and convalescent COVID-19. Nucleic acid was either cDNA or gDNA, and it came from T cells, B-cell-depleted T cells, or PBMCs.

Original methodology: Researchers report that nucleated cell counts were estimated from reference gene primer amplification. The repertoire was sequenced with immunoSEQ multiplex PCR; TCRdb's copy has only in-frame clones and lacks some. That table supplies the V and J calls and clone size; D and trimming were determined from the DNA. The data hold about 110,000 clones, with approximately 80% observed a single time. The CDR3 runs 15 residues. Losses at the gene ends were 3 bases for V and 0 bases for J; bases not matched to a gene: 4. CDR1 and CDR2 (germline): KGHSH, LQKENI. This clone was detected once.

V and J are TRBV18 and TRBJ1-1; 7 bases map to TRBD1. The sample consisted of peripheral blood. This TCR was sampled from a woman in her sixties or seventies with acute or convalescent COVID-19. CDR3 sequence: CASSPDRAMNTEAFF. In nucleotides, the CDR3 is TGTGCCAGCTCACCTGACAGGGCTATGAACACTGAAGCTTTCTTT.